The 9 T cell receptor beta chains presented below share a single source sample, sequenced in a study of blood T cells in healthy people across ages. Primed by a sample-barcoded 5' primer and a J-beta primer mix, a second PCR proceeded for about 6 to 11 cycles. TCRdb independently ran MiXCR on the 5' RACE reads; one entry per CDR3 protein. The table records around 800,000 distinct CDR3 sequences, 20% to 30% of them present only once. These data were likewise used in another study, on T cells of mothers and their children.

Sequencing was performed on blood. The receptors were sampled from a boy between 5 and 17 years old in good health.

The V gene is TRBV7-9, the J gene TRBJ1-2; D call uncertain. This CDR3 comprises 13 residues. Trimming took 5 bases from V and 3 from J, leaving 10 bases between them. CDR1 and CDR2 (germline): SEHNR, FQNEAQ (reference sequence). In DNA form, the CDR3 reads TGTGCCAGCAGCGTGGCAGTTTACTATGGCTACACCTTC. This gives the protein CASSVAVYYGYTF.

This rearrangement joins TRBV7-2 to TRBJ1-1; tentatively, D is TRBD1 (5 bases). Trimming stripped 3 bases from V and 2 bases from J, with 10 bases between. Germline CDR1 is SGHTA and CDR2 is FQGNSA. The CDR3 consists of 14 residues. The CDR3 bases are TGTGCCAGCAGCTTTGGACAAGCCAACACTGAAGCTTTCTTT. Translating it yields CASSFGQANTEAFF.

V gene TRBV20-1 combines with J gene TRBJ2-3; possible D gene TRBD2, 6 bases. CDR1 is DFQATT and CDR2 is SNEGSKA in the germline V gene (reference sequence). This CDR3 is built from 14 residues. Between the trimmed V and J ends, which lost 6 bases and 2 bases, there was a span of 15 bases. The CDR3 here is CSARIGGSTDTQYF. The CDR3 coding sequence is TGCAGTGCGAGGATCGGGGGTTCCACAGATACGCAGTATTTT.

The chain combines TRBV20-1 with TRBJ1-1; the D gene is possibly TRBD1 (5 bases). This CDR3 has 14 amino acids. V was shortened by 1 base and J by 5 bases, with 14 bases between the two germline ends. Germline loops: CDR1 DFQATT, CDR2 SNEGSKA (reference sequence). DNA of the CDR3: TGCAGTGCTAGAGGAGGGCAGGGCGGGACTGAAGCTTTCTTT. It yields the protein CSARGGQGGTEAFF.

The rearrangement joins TRBV20-1 to TRBJ2-7; D is perhaps TRBD2 (6 bases). The J call may be mistaken, given a closer DNA end match to TRBJ2-5. The CDR3 is 15 amino acids. CDR1 and CDR2 from the germline V gene are DFQATT and SNEGSKA (reference sequence). The CDR3 protein is CSARDVLAIHKTQYF. The CDR3, as DNA: TGCAGTGCTAGAGATGTGCTAGCGATCCACAAGACCCAGTACTTC.

This clonotype came up a few times. This chain uses TRBV6-2 or TRBV6-3 with TRBJ2-2; possibly TRBD1 for D (6 bases). The CDR3 spans 15 residues. Trimming removed 6 bases at V and 3 bases at J, with 14 bases between. The germline V gene encodes CDR1 MNHEY and CDR2 SVGEGT. CDR3 in DNA: TGTGCCAGCAGCTTTATGGACAGATACACCGGGGAGCTGTTTTTT. Residues: CASSFMDRYTGELFF.

This clonotype was counted between two and nine times. At one end, the junction sequence differs from germline, possibly due to a read error. The chain has TRBV12-3 or TRBV12-4 and TRBJ2-5; D may correspond to TRBD1 or TRBD2 (7 bases each). The CDR3 consists of 12 residues. The CDR3 reads CAGRGGWETQYF. For the CDR3, the DNA is TGTGCCGGCAGGGGGGGGTGGGAGACCCAGTACTTC.

This clonotype has only a few counts. The chain combines TRBV6-5 with TRBJ2-5; possible D gene TRBD1, 5 bases. The DNA end is more similar to TRBJ2-7, so the J call may be wrong. In germline, CDR1 is MNHEY, CDR2 SVGAGI. The CDR3 is 17 residues long. The CDR3 protein is CASSYSMGQASSYEQYF. For the CDR3, the DNA is TGTGCCAGCAGTTACTCGATGGGGCAGGCCAGCTCCTACGAGCAGTACTTC.

This clonotype was detected a few times. Its ends do not fully match the called genes, so a read error is possible. This chain connects TRBV2 to TRBJ2-4, with D unresolved. This CDR3 spans 13 amino acids. Per germline, CDR1 SNHLY and CDR2 FYNNEI. CDR3 in amino acids: CASSEGDKHIQYF. CDR3 nucleotides: TGTGCCAGCAGTGAAGGAGACAAACACATTCAGTACTTC. The whole variable domain, remainder taken from reference TRBV2 and TRBJ2-4, is EPEVTQTPSHQVTQMGQEVILRCVPISNHLYFYWYRQILGQKVEFLVSFYNNEISEKSEIFDDQFSVERPDGSNFTLKIRSTKLEDSAMYFCASSEGDKHIQYFGAGTRLSVL.